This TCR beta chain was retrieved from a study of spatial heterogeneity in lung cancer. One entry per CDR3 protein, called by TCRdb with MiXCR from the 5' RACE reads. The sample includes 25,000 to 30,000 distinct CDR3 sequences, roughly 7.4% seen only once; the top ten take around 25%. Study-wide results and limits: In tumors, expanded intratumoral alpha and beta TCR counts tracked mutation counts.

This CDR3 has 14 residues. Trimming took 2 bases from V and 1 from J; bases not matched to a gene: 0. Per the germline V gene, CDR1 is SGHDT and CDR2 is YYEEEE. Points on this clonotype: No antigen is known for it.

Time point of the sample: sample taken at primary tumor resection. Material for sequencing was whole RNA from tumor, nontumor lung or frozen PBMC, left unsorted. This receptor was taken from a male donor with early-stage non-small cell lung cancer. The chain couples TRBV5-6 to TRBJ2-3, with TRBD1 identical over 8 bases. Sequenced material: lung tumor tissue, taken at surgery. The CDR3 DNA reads TGTGCCAGCAGCTTACAGGGGGGCACAGATACGCAGTATTTT. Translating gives CASSLQGGTDTQYF. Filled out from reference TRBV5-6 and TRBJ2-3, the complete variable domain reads DAGVTQSPTHLIKTRGQQVTLRCSPKSGHDTVSWYQQALGQGPQFIFQYYEEEERQRGNFPDRFSGHQFPNYSSELNVNALLLGDSALYLCASSLQGGTDTQYFGPGTRLTVL.